What follows are 9 T cell receptor beta chains derived from one specimen sequenced in a study of T cell clonality in common variable immunodeficiency. Assay: immunoSEQ multiplex PCR; the TCRdb copy retains only in-frame clones and omits some. This repertoire holds approximately 81,000 clones, and none appear only once. Sequenced sample: peripheral blood mononuclear cells. These receptor sequences come from a person between 18 and 70 years old in good health.

This clone was detected many times. The read halts 3 residues ahead of the CDR3 end, with the missing end drawn from the germline J gene. The V gene is TRBV7-3, the J gene TRBJ1-2; 8 nucleotides agree with TRBD1. Germline assignment: CDR1 SGHTA and CDR2 FQGTGA. The length of the CDR3 is 13 residues. The CDR3 protein is CASSGMDRAGYTF. CDR3 DNA (partial): TGTGCCAGCAGCGGAATGGACAGGGCCGGC.

This clone was seen repeatedly, ten times or more. The missing CDR3 end, 3 residues past where the read stops, is filled in from the germline J gene. This rearrangement joins TRBV18 to TRBJ2-3, with 9 bases that match TRBD2. Germline CDR1 and CDR2: KGHSH and LQKENI. Trimming removed 0 bases from V and 6 bases from J; junction bases left unmatched: 4. The CDR3 contains 15 residues. This CDR3 is CASSPPPTSGDTQYF. Partial CDR3 DNA: TGTGCCAGCTCACCACCCCCTACTAGCGGGGATACG.

This clone was counted at least ten times. The read ends 3 residues before the CDR3 terminus; that terminus is restored from the germline J gene. The chain combines TRBV24-1 with TRBJ2-1, with TRBD2 matching 10 bases. The V gene's germline CDR1 is KGHDR and CDR2 SFDVKD. The CDR3 consists of 18 residues. Unmatched junction bases numbered 8, after V lost 3 bases and J lost 1 base. CDR3 residues: CATSDRITSGKSYNEQFF. Partial CDR3 DNA: TGTGCCACCAGTGATCGAATTACTAGCGGGAAATCCTACAATGAG.

Ten or more counts support this clone. The read ends 3 residues early relative to the CDR3; the germline J gene fills the gap. V usage is TRBV5-4 and J usage is TRBJ2-3; D is possibly TRBD2 (5 bases). The germline V gene encodes CDR1 SGHNT and CDR2 YYREEE (reference sequence). This CDR3 is 14 amino acids long. V lost 4 bases to trimming and J lost 1 base, with 10 bases between them. The DNA read from the CDR3 is TGTGCCAGCAGCCCTACTAGAGGCACAGATACG. Protein product: CASSPTRGTDT. The CDR3, in full, reads CASSPTRGTDTQYF.

The table lists this clone with many counts. The read ends 3 residues before the CDR3 terminus; that terminus is restored from the germline J gene. The V and J genes are TRBV19 and TRBJ2-3; 8 bases line up with TRBD2. Germline V gene data show CDR1 as LNHDA and CDR2 as SQIVND (reference sequence). The CDR3 covers 17 residues. The V and J ends lost 3 bases and 0 bases, in that order; junction bases with no gene match: 8. Partial CDR3 DNA: TGTGCCAGTAGTATGGAACTAGCGGAAATTAGCACAGATACG. It codes for CASSMELAEISTDT. The full CDR3 protein is CASSMELAEISTDTQYF.

In its sample, this clone was seen many times. The read comes to an end 3 residues before the CDR3 does, leaving the germline J gene to fill in the end. The rearrangement uses TRBV7-6 and TRBJ2-7; TRBD2 aligns across 13 bases. Germline CDR1 reads SGHVS; CDR2 reads FNYEAQ. V lost 4 bases and J lost 5; bases outside the gene matches: 2. The CDR3 runs 14 residues. CDR3 amino acids: CASSWTSGRDEQYF. The covered CDR3 bases are TGTGCCAGCAGCTGGACTAGCGGGAGAGACGAG.

This clone was counted many times. The read terminates 3 residues ahead of where the CDR3 ends, so the germline J gene completes it. The chain employs TRBV7-9 and TRBJ1-4, with 7 bases that match TRBD1. This CDR3 is 15 amino acids long. CDR1 and CDR2 (germline): SEHNR, FQNEAQ (reference sequence). After removal of 5 bases from V and 1 base from J, the junction contained 4 bases not matched to a gene. The sequenced CDR3 bases are TGTGCCAGCAGCCCAGACAGGGAAACTAATGAAAAA. Translating it yields CASSPDRETNEK. The entire CDR3 reads CASSPDRETNEKLFF.

Many counts were recorded for this clone. The read ends 3 residues early relative to the CDR3; the germline J gene fills the gap. V is TRBV5-4 and J is TRBJ2-4; tentatively, D is TRBD1 (6 bases). Per germline, CDR1 SGHNT and CDR2 YYREEE (reference sequence). The CDR3 spans 13 residues. CDR3 sequence: CASSQAGVPIQYF. The CDR3 DNA, read in part, is TGTGCCAGCAGTCAAGCAGGGGTCCCTATT.

In this sample, this clone turned up a few times. The read ends 3 residues early relative to the CDR3; the germline J gene fills the gap. The chain joins TRBV7-6 to TRBJ1-1; the D gene is possibly TRBD1 (6 bases). This CDR3 region has 15 residues. The germline V and J ends were trimmed by 5 bases and 0 bases, with 13 bases remaining between them. CDR1 is SGHVS, CDR2 FNYEAQ, per germline. The CDR3 is CASSRGRGMNTEAFF. The part of the CDR3 DNA that was read is TGTGCCAGCAGCCGCGGTAGGGGGATGAACACTGAA. The whole variable domain, filled in from reference TRBV7-6 and TRBJ1-1, reads GAGVSQSPRYKVTKRGQDVALRCDPISGHVSLYWYRQALGQGPEFLTYFNYEAQQDKSGLPNDRFSAERPEGSISTLTIQRTEQRDSAMYRCASSRGRGMNTEAFFGQGTRLTVV.